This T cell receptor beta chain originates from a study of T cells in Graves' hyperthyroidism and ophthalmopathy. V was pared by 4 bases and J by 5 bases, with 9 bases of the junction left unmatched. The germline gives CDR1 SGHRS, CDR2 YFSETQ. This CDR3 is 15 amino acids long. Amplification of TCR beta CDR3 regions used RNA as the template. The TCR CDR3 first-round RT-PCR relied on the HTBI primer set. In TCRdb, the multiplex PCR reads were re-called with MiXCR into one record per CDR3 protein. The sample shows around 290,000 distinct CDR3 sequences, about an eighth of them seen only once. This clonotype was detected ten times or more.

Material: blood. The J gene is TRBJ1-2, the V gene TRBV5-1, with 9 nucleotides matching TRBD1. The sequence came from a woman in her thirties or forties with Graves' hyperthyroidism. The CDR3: CASSITGTGIYGYTF. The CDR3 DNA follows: TGCGCCAGCAGCATAACCGGGACAGGGATATATGGCTACACCTTC.